The source of this T cell receptor (beta chain) is a study of blood T cell repertoires in COVID-19. About the study: The analysed material was cDNA or gDNA that came from T cells, B-cell-depleted T cells, or PBMCs.

As handled by the study authors: Amplification of reference gene primers provided the estimated nucleated cell counts. Some clones are missing from TCRdb's copy, which holds only in-frame ones; the method was immunoSEQ multiplex PCR. V and J calls plus clone size are reproduced from that table; the DNA served to infer D and trimming. This table has roughly 200,000 clones, roughly 76% appearing once. Germline loops: CDR1 SGHVS, CDR2 FNYEAQ. The CDR3 runs to 13 residues. V was pared by 5 bases and J by 9 bases, with 14 bases between. Recruited during active infection, patients (from Seattle) were subsequently followed longitudinally.

This clonotype was sampled from a woman in her thirties or forties with COVID-19, enrolled during active disease. Sequencing was done on a sample of peripheral blood. The genes are TRBV7-6 and TRBJ1-5; D gene unclear. The CDR3 DNA follows: TGTGCCAGCAGCCGGTTTCCGACTTGGCCCCAGCATTTT. Its protein product is CASSRFPTWPQHF.